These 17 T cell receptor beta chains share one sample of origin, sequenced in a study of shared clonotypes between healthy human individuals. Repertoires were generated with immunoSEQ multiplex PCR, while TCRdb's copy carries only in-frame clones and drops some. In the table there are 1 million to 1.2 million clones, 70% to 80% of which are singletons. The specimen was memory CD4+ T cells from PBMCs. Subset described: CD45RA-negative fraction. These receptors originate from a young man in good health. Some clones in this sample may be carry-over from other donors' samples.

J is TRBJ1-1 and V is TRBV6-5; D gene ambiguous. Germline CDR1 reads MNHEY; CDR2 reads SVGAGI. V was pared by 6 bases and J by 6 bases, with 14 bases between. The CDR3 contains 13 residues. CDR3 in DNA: TGTGCCAGCAGCCGGCCACCGAGTCCTGAAGCTTTCTTT. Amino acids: CASSRPPSPEAFF.

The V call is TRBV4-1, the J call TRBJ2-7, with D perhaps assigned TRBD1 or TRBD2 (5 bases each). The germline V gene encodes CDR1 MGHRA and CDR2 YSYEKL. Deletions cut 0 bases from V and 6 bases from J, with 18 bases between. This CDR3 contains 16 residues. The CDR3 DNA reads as TGCGCCAGCAGCCAAGATAGCAATCGGGACCCCCTCGAGCAGTACTTC. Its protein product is CASSQDSNRDPLEQYF.

As DNA, the CDR3 is TGTGCCAGCAGCTCGTACGTGGGAGGGCTCAATGAGCAGTTCTTC. Protein product: CASSSYVGGLNEQFF. The J gene is TRBJ2-1, the V gene TRBV7-2, with 7 bases lining up with TRBD2. The CDR3 contains 15 residues. The V and J ends lost 4 bases and 6 bases, in that order; junction bases with no gene match: 9. In germline, CDR1 is SGHTA, CDR2 FQGNSA.

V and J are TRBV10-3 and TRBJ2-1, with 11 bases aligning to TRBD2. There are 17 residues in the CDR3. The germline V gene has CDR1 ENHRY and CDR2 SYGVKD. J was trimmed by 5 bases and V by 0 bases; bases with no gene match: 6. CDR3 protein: CAISESRGLAVNNEQFF. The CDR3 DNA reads TGTGCCATCAGTGAGTCCAGGGGACTAGCGGTAAACAATGAGCAGTTCTTC.

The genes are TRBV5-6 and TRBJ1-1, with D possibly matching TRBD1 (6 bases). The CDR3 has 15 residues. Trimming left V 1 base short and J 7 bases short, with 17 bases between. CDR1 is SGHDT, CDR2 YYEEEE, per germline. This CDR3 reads CASSLYGRGLVEAFF. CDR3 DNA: TGTGCCAGCAGCTTGTATGGCAGGGGCTTAGTTGAAGCTTTCTTT.

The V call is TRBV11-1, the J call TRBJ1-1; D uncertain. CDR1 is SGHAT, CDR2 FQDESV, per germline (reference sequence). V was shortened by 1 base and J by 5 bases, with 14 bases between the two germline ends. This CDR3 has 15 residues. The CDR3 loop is CASSLEVQPWTEAFF. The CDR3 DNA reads TGTGCCAGCAGCTTAGAGGTCCAGCCTTGGACTGAAGCTTTCTTT.

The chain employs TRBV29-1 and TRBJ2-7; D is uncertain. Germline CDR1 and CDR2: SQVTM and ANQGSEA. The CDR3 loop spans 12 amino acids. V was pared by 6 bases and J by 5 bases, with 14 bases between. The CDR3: CSVVKGSHEQYF. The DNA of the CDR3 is TGCAGCGTGGTAAAAGGGTCTCACGAGCAGTACTTC.

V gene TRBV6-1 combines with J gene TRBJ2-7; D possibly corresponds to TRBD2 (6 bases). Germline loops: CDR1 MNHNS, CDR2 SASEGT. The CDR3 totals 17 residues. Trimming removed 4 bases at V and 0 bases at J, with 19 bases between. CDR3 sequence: CASSGLFTSKSSYEQYF. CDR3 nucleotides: TGTGCCAGCAGTGGTTTATTTACTAGCAAAAGCTCCTACGAGCAGTACTTC.

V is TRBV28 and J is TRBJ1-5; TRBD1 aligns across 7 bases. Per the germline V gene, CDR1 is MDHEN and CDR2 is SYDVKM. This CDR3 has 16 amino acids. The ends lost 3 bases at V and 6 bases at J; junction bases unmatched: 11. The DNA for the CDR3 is TGTGCCAGCAGTTTGGGTTCACAGGGGTCGGGTCAGCCCCAGCATTTT. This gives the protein CASSLGSQGSGQPQHF.

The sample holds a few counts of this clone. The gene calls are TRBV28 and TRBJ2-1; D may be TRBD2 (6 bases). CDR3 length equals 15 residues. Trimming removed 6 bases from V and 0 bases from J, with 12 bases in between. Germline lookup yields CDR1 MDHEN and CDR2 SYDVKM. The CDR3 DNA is TGTGCCAGCAGGACTCCGGGACTCTCCTACAATGAGCAGTTCTTC. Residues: CASRTPGLSYNEQFF.

CDR3 DNA sequence: TGCGCCAGCAGCCCTAAAGCGGGAGTATACAATGAGCAGTTCTTC. Amino acids: CASSPKAGVYNEQFF. The chain recombines TRBV5-1 with TRBJ2-1; 8 positions agree with TRBD2. The J segment lost 4 bases and the V segment lost 4 bases, leaving 7 bases of the junction unmatched. CDR1 SGHRS and CDR2 YFSETQ come from the germline V gene. The CDR3 length is 15 residues.

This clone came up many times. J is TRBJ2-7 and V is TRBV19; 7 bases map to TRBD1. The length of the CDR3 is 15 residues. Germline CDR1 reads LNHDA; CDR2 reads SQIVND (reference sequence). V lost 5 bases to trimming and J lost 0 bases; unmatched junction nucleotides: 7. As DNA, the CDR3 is TGTGCCAGTAGTTGGGACAGCCAGAACTCCTACGAGCAGTACTTC. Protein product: CASSWDSQNSYEQYF.

CDR3 sequence (DNA): TGTGCCAGCAGCCCAGAGGGACTCGTTTATAATGAGCAGTTCTTC. Its protein product is CASSPEGLVYNEQFF. V and J are TRBV7-9 and TRBJ2-1, with D tentatively TRBD2 (6 bases). This CDR3 has 15 residues. Germline CDR1 SEHNR, CDR2 FQNEAQ (reference sequence). V dropped 5 bases and J dropped 7 bases, with 18 bases sitting between them.

The CDR3 reads CASSSIRDTGRETQYF. The CDR3 DNA is TGTGCCAGCAGTTCGATCCGGGACACCGGGCGGGAGACCCAGTACTTC. The rearrangement joins TRBV7-9 to TRBJ2-5; D perhaps matches TRBD1 (6 bases). The CDR3 totals 16 residues. Germline V gene sequence: CDR1 SEHNR, CDR2 FQNEAQ (reference sequence). Deletions cut 6 bases from V and 5 bases from J, with 22 bases between.

CDR3 sequence (DNA): TGTGCCAGCAGCCTAGCGGGAGGCCCCTCCTACGAGCAGTACTTC. Its translation is CASSLAGGPSYEQYF. V and J are TRBV25-1 and TRBJ2-7, with 11 positions matching TRBD2. With 6 bases clipped from V and 0 bases from J, the junction kept 4 bases outside the gene matches. Germline CDR1 and CDR2: MGHDK and SYGVNS. The CDR3 runs 15 residues.

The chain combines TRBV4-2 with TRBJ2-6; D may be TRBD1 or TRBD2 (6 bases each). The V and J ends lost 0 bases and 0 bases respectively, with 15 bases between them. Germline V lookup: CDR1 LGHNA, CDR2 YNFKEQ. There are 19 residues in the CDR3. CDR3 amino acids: CASSQDFTGTLSGANVLTF. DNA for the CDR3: TGTGCCAGCAGCCAAGATTTCACAGGGACTCTCTCTGGGGCCAACGTCCTGACTTTC.

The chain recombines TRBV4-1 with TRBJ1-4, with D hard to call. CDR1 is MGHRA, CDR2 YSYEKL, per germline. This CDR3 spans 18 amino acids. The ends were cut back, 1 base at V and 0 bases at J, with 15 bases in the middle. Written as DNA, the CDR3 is TGCGCCAGCAGCCAAGGAGGCGCAGGATCTGCAACTAATGAAAAACTGTTTTTT. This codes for CASSQGGAGSATNEKLFF.